This T cell receptor beta chain was sequenced for a study of blood T cell repertoires in COVID-19. Background on the study: The study drew acute and convalescent COVID-19 samples from the United States, Italy and Spain.

The protocol was immunoSEQ multiplex PCR, while the TCRdb copy is restricted to in-frame clones and leaves out a portion. The sample includes hundreds of thousands of clones, about four fifths seen only once; the top ten take 2% to 3%. The clonotype originates from a middle-aged woman with active or convalescent COVID-19. The specimen was peripheral blood.

The CDR3 reads CASSSSPPTGYSNQPQHF. Written as DNA, the CDR3 is TGTGCCAGCAGTTCTTCACCCCCGACAGGGTATAGCAATCAGCCCCAGCATTTT. The chain employs TRBV7-6 and TRBJ1-5; 7 bases fit TRBD1. V gave up 6 bases and J gave up 0 bases; unmatched junction bases: 14. In germline, CDR1 is SGHVS, CDR2 FNYEAQ. The CDR3 is 18 amino acids.